Many counts were recorded for the clone carrying this TCR beta chain. Its antigen is unknown. The repertoire came from unfractionated whole blood and reflected all unsorted peripheral T cells. Alpha and beta constant-region primers primed reverse transcription of approximately 460 ng RNA. Each of the alpha and beta chains got its own library through chain-specific third strand synthesis with indices. All rearrangements within a chain used one primer pair; cDNA molecules carried barcodes. Ligation attached cDNA to a 5' RACE adapter that carried a random hexamer and SP2 site. TCRdb fed the 5' RACE reads into MiXCR, producing one record per CDR3 protein. The table has 10,000 to 12,000 distinct CDR3 sequences, approximately 8% seen once. CDR1 is LGHDT, CDR2 YNNKEL, per germline (reference sequence). Trimming took 5 bases from V and 4 from J, leaving 9 bases between them. The CDR3 length is 13 residues. The data were taken from a study of HIV-infected patients and healthy controls. Findings and limits, study-wide: Eight alpha and eight beta V genes differed significantly in mean usage between HIV-infected patients and controls. Compared with healthy controls, HIV-infected patients showed less CDR3 sharing between individuals.

The origin of this receptor is an adult in good health. Source material: blood. The chain joins TRBV3-1 to TRBJ1-3; a weak D match, TRBD1 (6 bases). CDR3 sequence reads: CASSRGDGNTIYF. Written as DNA, the CDR3 is TGTGCCAGCAGCAGGGGGGACGGAAACACCATATATTTT.